Below, one TCR beta chain is given with its context. This clonotype was counted at least ten times. Its antigen is currently not known. No base qualities exist here, and no much larger clone lies one base off it. This sample is part of a study of T cell repertoires in cytomegalovirus infection (dated by TCRdb to between 2018 and 2021). Context from the whole study: The HLA type of each donor mattered for the analysis, because public TCR beta signatures pointed to carriage of CMV infection along with the matching HLA type.

Sequencing used an Illumina HiSeq 1500. The public reads were reprocessed in TCRdb via fastp at Q25 and MiXCR, keeping in-frame beta chains. Under each unique CDR3 protein, matching rows form one entry showing the most common genes and DNA. Within this sample are about 140,000 distinct CDR3 sequences, with under 8% of them counted one time only. About 20% of the sample comes from the top ten. Overall study outcomes, separate from this receptor: The ex vivo response was dominated by HLA-C-restricted CMV-specific TCR beta clonotypes, which also provided the single most frequent clonotype in two of eight donors. Carriers of CMV infection plus the relevant HLA type were discriminated by the cumulative frequency of public TCR beta family members in the study cohort and in an independent approximately 360-donor cohort.

CDR1 and CDR2 were assigned from the germline V gene as SGHTA and FQGNSA. V loses 4 bases of germline sequence and J loses 4 bases, and the interval between the two ends is 25 bases. Including cysteine and phenylalanine, the CDR3 has 18 amino acids. Only CDR3 DNA is held: 54 bases, read in frame from base 1. The V gene is TRBV7-2 and the J gene is TRBJ2-5; possibly the D gene is TRBD1, per 6 matching bases. The receptor's source is a human donor in good health (CMV status not recorded). Some clones in this sample may be carry-over from other donors' samples. Sequencing input: PBMCs. The CDR3 corresponds to CASSSPPGHNPSRETQYF. The nucleotide sequence reads as follows: TGTGCCAGCAGCTCACCTCCGGGACATAATCCTTCGAGAGAGACCCAGTACTTC.